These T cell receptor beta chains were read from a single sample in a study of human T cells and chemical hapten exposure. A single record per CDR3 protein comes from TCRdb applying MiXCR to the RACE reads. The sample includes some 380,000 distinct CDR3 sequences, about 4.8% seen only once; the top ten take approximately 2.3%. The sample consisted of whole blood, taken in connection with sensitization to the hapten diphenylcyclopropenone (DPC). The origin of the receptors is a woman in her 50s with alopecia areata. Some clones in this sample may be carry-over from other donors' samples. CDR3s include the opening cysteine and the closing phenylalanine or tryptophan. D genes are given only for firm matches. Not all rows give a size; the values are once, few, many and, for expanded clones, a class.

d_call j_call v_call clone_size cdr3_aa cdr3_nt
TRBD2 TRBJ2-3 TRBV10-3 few CAISETLAGGPRSTDTQYF TGTGCCATCAGTGAGACCCTAGCGGGAGGGCCTAGGAGCACAGATACGCAGTATTTT
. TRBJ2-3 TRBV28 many CASSLESTDTQYF TGTGCCAGCAGTTTAGAGAGCACAGATACGCAGTATTTT
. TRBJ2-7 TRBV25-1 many CASNQGGGEQYF TGTGCCAGCAATCAGGGCGGCGGCGAGCAGTACTTC
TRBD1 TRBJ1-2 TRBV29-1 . CSVETPWDSYGYTF TGCAGCGTTGAAACGCCCTGGGACAGCTATGGCTACACCTTC
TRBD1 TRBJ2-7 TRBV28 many CASEGTGSSYEQYF TGTGCCAGCGAGGGGACAGGGAGCTCCTACGAGCAGTACTTC
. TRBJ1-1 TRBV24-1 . CATSVGDTEAFF TGTGCCACCAGTGTAGGAGACACTGAAGCTTTCTTT
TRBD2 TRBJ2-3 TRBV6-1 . CASSERLAWGTDTQYF TGTGCCAGCAGTGAACGACTAGCTTGGGGCACAGATACGCAGTATTTT
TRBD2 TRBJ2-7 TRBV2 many CASMSGIRGNEQYF TGTGCCAGCATGAGCGGGATTAGGGGAAACGAGCAGTACTTC
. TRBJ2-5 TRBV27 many CATRPGALVQETQYF TGTGCCACCCGACCAGGGGCCCTGGTACAAGAGACCCAGTACTTC
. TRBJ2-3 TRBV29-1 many CSVYRRSRSTDTQYF TGCAGCGTTTACCGCCGGTCTCGGAGCACAGATACGCAGTATTTT
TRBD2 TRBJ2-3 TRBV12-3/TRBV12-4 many CASSLERGELSTDTQYF TGTGCCAGCAGTTTGGAGCGGGGCGAACTTAGCACAGATACGCAGTATTTT
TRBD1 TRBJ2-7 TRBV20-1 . CSARDRGQGSEQYF TGCAGTGCTAGAGATAGGGGACAGGGCTCCGAGCAGTACTTC
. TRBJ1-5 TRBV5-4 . CASSLAGQNQPQHF TGTGCCAGCAGCTTGGCAGGGCAGAATCAGCCCCAGCATTTT
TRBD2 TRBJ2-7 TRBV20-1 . CSAALTSGIYEQYF TGCAGTGCCGCCCTAACTAGCGGGATTTACGAGCAGTACTTC
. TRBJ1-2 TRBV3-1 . CASSQDYGDLANYGYTF TGTGCCAGCAGCCAAGATTACGGGGACTTAGCTAACTATGGCTACACCTTC
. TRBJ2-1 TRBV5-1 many CASSSTPTGEQFF TGCGCCAGCAGCTCCACACCTACGGGTGAGCAGTTCTTC
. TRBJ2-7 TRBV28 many CASETGSYEQYF TGTGCCAGCGAGACAGGTTCCTACGAGCAGTACTTC
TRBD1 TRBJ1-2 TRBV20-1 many CSAWTGEFIGYTF TGCAGTGCTTGGACAGGGGAATTCATTGGCTACACCTTC
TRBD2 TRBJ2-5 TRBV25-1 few CASGGSQETQYF TGTGCCAGCGGCGGGAGTCAAGAGACCCAGTACTTC
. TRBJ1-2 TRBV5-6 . CASSAQTGIVYGYTF TGTGCCAGCAGCGCACAAACAGGGATTGTGTATGGCTACACCTTC
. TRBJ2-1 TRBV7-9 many CASSLVPERSFEQFF TGTGCCAGCAGCTTAGTCCCTGAGAGGTCTTTTGAGCAGTTCTTC
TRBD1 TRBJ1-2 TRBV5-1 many CASSLVAGGESGYTF TGCGCCAGCAGCTTGGTTGCAGGGGGAGAAAGTGGCTACACCTTC
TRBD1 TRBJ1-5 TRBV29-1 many CSTKSGTGDQPQHF TGCAGCACAAAGTCAGGGACAGGGGATCAGCCCCAGCATTTT
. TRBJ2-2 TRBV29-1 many CSVVIATGELFF TGCAGCGTTGTAATAGCAACCGGGGAGCTGTTTTTT
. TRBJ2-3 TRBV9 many CASSEGSDTQYF TGTGCCAGCAGCGAGGGTTCAGATACGCAGTATTTT
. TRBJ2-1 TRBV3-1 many CASSQAYLGEQFF TGTGCCAGCAGCCAAGCCTATTTAGGTGAGCAGTTCTTC
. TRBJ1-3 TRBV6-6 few CASSYSLDGAPPGNTIYF TGTGCCAGCAGTTACTCGCTGGACGGGGCGCCCCCTGGAAACACCATATATTTT
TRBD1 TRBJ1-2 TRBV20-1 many CSAQDRTNYGYTF TGCAGTGCTCAGGACAGGACGAACTATGGCTACACCTTC
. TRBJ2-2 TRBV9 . CASSVEGGGPGELFF TGTGCCAGCAGCGTAGAGGGGGGTGGACCCGGGGAGCTGTTTTTT
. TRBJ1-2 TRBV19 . CASSVAGVNYGYTF TGTGCCAGTAGTGTTGCAGGGGTTAACTATGGCTACACCTTC
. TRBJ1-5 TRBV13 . CVSSLGQGVQPQHF TGTGTCAGCAGCTTGGGCCAGGGCGTCCAGCCCCAGCATTTT
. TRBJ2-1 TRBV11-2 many CASIRSGEQFF TGTGCCAGCATACGCTCCGGAGAGCAGTTCTTC
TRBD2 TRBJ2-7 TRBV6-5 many CARLGLAGGTYEQYF TGTGCCAGACTGGGACTAGCGGGAGGGACCTACGAGCAGTACTTC
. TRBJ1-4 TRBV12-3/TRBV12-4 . CASSPIQGSVEKLFF TGTGCCAGCAGTCCTATACAGGGATCGGTTGAAAAACTGTTTTTT
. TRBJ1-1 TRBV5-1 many CASSLVGSQVPNTEAFF TGCGCCAGCAGCTTGGTGGGAAGTCAGGTTCCGAACACTGAAGCTTTCTTT
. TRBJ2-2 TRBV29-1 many CSVARNTGELFF TGCAGCGTTGCCAGAAACACCGGGGAGCTGTTTTTT
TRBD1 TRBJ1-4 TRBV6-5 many CASSRQGSEKLFF TGTGCCAGCAGCCGACAGGGGAGTGAAAAACTGTTTTTT
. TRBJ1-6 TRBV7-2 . CASSFRPLGSPLHF TGTGCCAGCAGCTTCCGGCCCTTAGGATCACCCCTCCACTTT
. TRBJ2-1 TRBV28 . CASSLYEWRNEQFF TGTGCCAGCAGTTTATATGAGTGGAGGAATGAGCAGTTCTTC